One and the same sample provided the 24 T cell receptor beta chains below, sequenced in a study of blood T cells in healthy people across ages. The use of a sample-barcoded 5' primer and a J-beta primer mix characterized a second PCR of roughly 6 to 11 cycles. TCRdb ran MiXCR on the 5' RACE reads and lists one entry per CDR3 protein. The sample comprises more than 800,000 distinct CDR3 sequences, roughly 26% of which are singletons, and roughly 17% rests with the top ten. Sequencing used blood. All receptors derive from an elderly woman in good health.

The V call is TRBV11-2, the J call TRBJ2-5; D call uncertain. Trimming stripped 1 base from V and 1 base from J, with 7 bases between. This CDR3 is 14 amino acids long. CDR1 SGHAT and CDR2 FQNNGV come from the germline V gene. The CDR3 DNA follows: TGTGCCAGCAGCTTAGTCTCAGTCCAAGAGACCCAGTACTTC. Residues: CASSLVSVQETQYF.

This clonotype was seen a handful of times. The V gene is TRBV20-1, the J gene TRBJ1-2, with D possibly matching TRBD1 (5 bases). The V gene's germline CDR1 is DFQATT and CDR2 SNEGSKA (reference sequence). V was shortened by 5 bases and J by 2 bases, with 15 bases between the two germline ends. The CDR3 is made up of 14 amino acids. The CDR3 sequence is CSAPRLGRNYGYTF. The CDR3 coding sequence is TGCAGTGCTCCTCGACTGGGACGGAACTATGGCTACACCTTC.

This clonotype was observed at least ten times. The genes are TRBV12-3 or TRBV12-4 and TRBJ2-3; 16 bases match TRBD2. This CDR3 spans 18 amino acids. The trim removed 5 bases at V and 0 bases at J, leaving 5 bases unmatched. The CDR3 coding sequence is TGTGCCAGCAGTCCGGGACTAGCGGGGGGGACTAGCACAGATACGCAGTATTTT. Protein sequence: CASSPGLAGGTSTDTQYF.

Comments on this clonotype: A clone one base away is much larger, so this may be a read error. The V gene is TRBV2, the J gene TRBJ2-5, with D unresolved. Trimming stripped 3 bases from V and 11 bases from J, with 19 bases between. Germline CDR1 reads SNHLY; CDR2 reads FYNNEI. The CDR3 has 14 amino acids. The CDR3 bases are TGTGCCAGCAGTGACAGTTCGGCGTACAATGAGCAGTACTTC. This translates into CASSDSSAYNEQYF. Full variable domain (remainder filled in from reference TRBV2 and TRBJ2-5): EPEVTQTPSHQVTQMGQEVILRCVPISNHLYFYWYRQILGQKVEFLVSFYNNEISEKSEIFDDQFSVERPDGSNFTLKIRSTKLEDSAMYFCASSDSSAYNEQYFGPGTRLLVL.

This clonotype showed up many times. J is TRBJ2-7 and V is TRBV28, with 7 bases that match TRBD1. Germline CDR1 reads MDHEN; CDR2 reads SYDVKM. This CDR3 comprises 15 residues. After removal of 4 bases from V and 0 bases from J, the junction contained 6 bases not matched to a gene. CDR3 DNA sequence: TGTGCCAGCAGTTATTTGACAGGGAGCTCCTACGAGCAGTACTTC. The encoded protein is CASSYLTGSSYEQYF.

The chain recombines TRBV19 with TRBJ1-5; 7 positions agree with TRBD1. Trimming cost V 11 bases and J 4 bases; bases outside gene matches: 11. The CDR3 is 14 residues long. Germline loops: CDR1 LNHDA, CDR2 SQIVND (reference sequence). CDR3 region: CAAKRSGGNQPQHF. The CDR3 region has the DNA TGTGCCGCCAAGCGTTCAGGGGGGAATCAGCCCCAGCATTTT.

Many counts were recorded for this clonotype. The rearrangement uses TRBV18 and TRBJ2-7; D is unresolved. Trimming left V 0 bases short and J 0 bases short, with 6 bases between. The CDR3 covers 14 residues. Germline CDR1 reads KGHSH; CDR2 reads LQKENI. CDR3 nucleotides: TGTGCCAGCTCACCACCGACAACCTCCTACGAGCAGTACTTC. It encodes CASSPPTTSYEQYF.

This chain links TRBV2 with TRBJ1-1; 8 bases match TRBD1. Germline V gene data show CDR1 as SNHLY and CDR2 as FYNNEI. The V gene end was trimmed by 6 bases and the J gene end by 0 bases; junction bases not matched to a gene: 9. The CDR3 runs to 16 residues. The CDR3 sequence: CASSVTGALMNTEAFF. In DNA, the CDR3 is TGTGCCAGCAGCGTGACAGGGGCTTTGATGAACACTGAAGCTTTCTTT.

Only a few counts were recorded for this clonotype. The chain couples TRBV4-2 to TRBJ1-6; 8 positions agree with TRBD1. This CDR3 is 16 amino acids long. In germline, CDR1 is LGHNA, CDR2 YNFKEQ. Germline trimming cut 0 bases from V and 10 bases from J; bases unmatched to any gene: 8. The CDR3 is CASSQEGQGGYSPLHF. DNA of the CDR3: TGTGCCAGCAGCCAAGAAGGACAGGGAGGATACTCACCCCTCCACTTT.

There are many counts of this clonotype. J is TRBJ2-5 and V is TRBV6-2 or TRBV6-3; no firm D call. CDR3 length: 13 amino acids. The germline V and J ends were trimmed by 2 bases and 4 bases, with 8 bases remaining between them. Germline V gene sequence: CDR1 MNHEY, CDR2 SVGEGT. The CDR3 nucleotides read TGTGCCAGCAGTTACGAGCGAGGAGAGACCCAGTACTTC. This gives the protein CASSYERGETQYF.

Only one count was recorded for this clonotype. V is TRBV6-1 and J is TRBJ2-3; no definite D call. V was pared by 7 bases and J by 1 base, with 9 bases between. This CDR3 is 13 amino acids long. Germline V gene lookup returns CDR1 MNHNS and CDR2 SASEGT. The CDR3 region has the DNA TGTGCCAGCACCCGAGTGGGCACAGATACGCAGTATTTT. The encoded protein is CASTRVGTDTQYF.

Many counts were recorded for this clonotype. This rearrangement joins TRBV20-1 to TRBJ2-1; tentatively, D is TRBD1 (6 bases). Trimming pared 5 bases from V and 8 bases from J, leaving 25 bases between. The CDR3 consists of 16 residues. Germline CDR1 reads DFQATT; CDR2 reads SNEGSKA (reference sequence). CDR3 amino acids: CSAPSFVQGPGDEQFF. CDR3 nucleotide sequence: TGCAGTGCTCCCTCCTTTGTGCAGGGGCCCGGGGATGAGCAGTTCTTC.

On this clonotype: At one boundary the junction diverges from the germline segment, which might be a read error. The chain has TRBV7-2 and TRBJ2-5, with D possibly being TRBD1 (5 bases). Germline V gene lookup returns CDR1 SGHTA and CDR2 FQGNSA. The CDR3 has 13 amino acids. CDR3 bases: TGTGCTAGCAGCTTCAGCAGGGTTGATGAGCAGTACTTC. Amino acids: CASSFSRVDEQYF.

This clonotype was seen at least ten times. The rearrangement uses TRBV5-1 and TRBJ2-1, with D possibly being TRBD1 (6 bases). The ends were cut back, 7 bases at V and 5 bases at J, with 19 bases in the middle. Germline V gene sequence: CDR1 SGHRS, CDR2 YFSETQ. The CDR3 is 15 residues long. The CDR3 nucleotides read TGCGCCAGCGGCCTTACAGGGCTCCCCAACAATGAGCAGTTCTTC. Translated: CASGLTGLPNNEQFF.

V is TRBV7-9 and J is TRBJ1-2; D is perhaps TRBD1 (5 bases). In germline, CDR1 is SEHNR, CDR2 FQNEAQ (reference sequence). There are 15 residues in the CDR3. The V and J ends lost 5 bases and 5 bases respectively, with 18 bases between them. Here the CDR3 reads CASSGQMRQKYGYTF. The CDR3 bases are TGTGCCAGCAGCGGACAAATGCGGCAGAAATATGGCTACACCTTC.

In its sample, this clonotype was seen a few times. V usage is TRBV7-2 and J usage is TRBJ1-2, with 8 bases aligning to TRBD1. This CDR3 has 15 amino acids. CDR1 and CDR2 (germline): SGHTA, FQGNSA. V lost 4 bases to trimming and J lost 2 bases; unmatched junction nucleotides: 6. CDR3 amino acids: CASSSQTGANYGYTF. In DNA, the CDR3 is TGTGCCAGCAGCTCGCAGACAGGGGCCAACTATGGCTACACCTTC.

This clonotype was detected many times. The chain uses TRBV18 and TRBJ2-1, with 10 bases aligning to TRBD2. Trimming removed 3 bases from V and 7 bases from J; junction bases left unmatched: 6. The length of the CDR3 is 15 residues. Per germline, CDR1 KGHSH and CDR2 LQKENI. This CDR3 reads CASSPPGLAFNEQFF. In DNA form, the CDR3 reads TGTGCCAGCTCACCGCCGGGACTAGCGTTTAATGAGCAGTTCTTC.

Ten or more counts support this clonotype. The rearrangement uses TRBV12-3 or TRBV12-4 and TRBJ2-1, with a possible D match to TRBD1 (5 bases). CDR3 length equals 15 residues. V was shortened by 2 bases and J by 7 bases, with 15 bases between the two germline ends. DNA for the CDR3: TGTGCCAGCAGTTTATTTGACAGTTTTTTGAATGAGCAGTTCTTC. Translating gives CASSLFDSFLNEQFF.

V usage is TRBV30 and J usage is TRBJ2-7; D ambiguous. Trimming took off 7 bases at V and 4 bases at J, with 17 bases between the two ends. This CDR3 has 13 amino acids. CDR1 is GTSNPN, CDR2 SVGIG, per germline (reference sequence). The CDR3 DNA reads as TGTGCCTTCAAACGACCCCAGAGTTACGAGCAGTACTTC. It yields the protein CAFKRPQSYEQYF.

This clonotype was recorded many times. V usage is TRBV29-1 and J usage is TRBJ2-1; 10 bases agree with TRBD2. V shed 7 bases and J 8 bases; nucleotides not matched to a gene: 14. Germline-derived CDR1 and CDR2 are SQVTM and ANQGSEA. The CDR3 is made up of 15 amino acids. As DNA, the CDR3 is TGCAGCGCCGTTCTAGCGGGGGTATGGATAGATGAGCAGTTCTTC. Protein product: CSAVLAGVWIDEQFF.

This clonotype was counted only a few times. V and J are TRBV7-9 and TRBJ1-2, with TRBD1 identical over 7 bases. With 5 bases clipped from V and 4 bases from J, the junction kept 7 bases outside the gene matches. The length of the CDR3 is 14 residues. Germline V gene data show CDR1 as SEHNR and CDR2 as FQNEAQ (reference sequence). CDR3 in DNA: TGTGCCAGCAGCCAAAGGACAGGCGTCTATGGCTACACCTTC. It codes for CASSQRTGVYGYTF. Full variable domain (rest looked up from reference TRBV7-9 and TRBJ1-2): DTGVSQNPRHKITKRGQNVTFRCDPISEHNRLYWYRQTLGQGPEFLTYFQNEAQLEKSRLLSDRFSAERPKGSFSTLEIQRTEQGDSAMYLCASSQRTGVYGYTFGSGTRLTVV.

Details on this clonotype: The DNA is left out, because the CDR3 cannot be placed on it with certainty; the CDR3 is given as TCRdb lists it. V usage is TRBV27 and J usage is TRBJ1-2. Germline V gene lookup returns CDR1 MNHEY and CDR2 SMNVEV (reference sequence). The CDR3 has 12 amino acids, counting both end residues. CDR3 protein: CASRGGIYGCTF.

This clonotype occurred many times. In nucleotides, the CDR3 is TGTGCCAGCAGCGTAGCGGTGGGGGTGACTGGGGGCTACACCTTC. Residues: CASSVAVGVTGGYTF. The chain couples TRBV9 to TRBJ1-2; possible D gene TRBD1, 5 bases. CDR1 is SGDLS and CDR2 is YYNGEE in the germline V gene. V was trimmed by 0 bases and J by 8 bases, leaving 17 bases between them. This CDR3 is built from 15 residues.

The rearrangement uses TRBV21-1 and TRBJ2-7; the DNA was not used to check the table's D call, TRBD2. The J call may be mistaken, given a closer DNA end match to TRBJ2-5. TRBV21-1 corresponds to a pseudogene. The CDR3 is 15 amino acids. CDR3 in DNA: TGTGCCAGCAGAGAGACTAGGGAGTCCAAAGAGACCCAGTACTTC. Translation: CASRETRESKETQYF.